This TCR beta chain appears in the sequencing data of a study of blood T cell repertoires in COVID-19. At the level of the study: COVID-19 samples collected from the United States, Italy and Spain covered acute and convalescent phases. PBMCs, B-cell-depleted T cells, or T cells were the source of the cDNA or gDNA that made up the material.

This CDR3 has 17 amino acids. Germline V gives CDR1 SGHNT, CDR2 YYREEE (reference sequence). Trimming at V came to 4 bases and at J to 2 bases, leaving 14 bases not matched to a gene. In the authors' workflow: Amplification of reference gene primers provided the estimated nucleated cell counts. This table comes from immunoSEQ multiplex PCR, and its TCRdb copy is limited to in-frame clones, with some not included. V, J and clone size reflect that table, while D and trimming were determined from the DNA. Among about 260,000 clones listed, 80% to 90% were seen once. V and J are TRBV5-4 and TRBJ2-7; 8 nucleotides match TRBD2. The source material was peripheral blood. This TCR derives from a middle-aged woman who had recovered from COVID-19. The CDR3 bases are TGTGCCAGCAGCCTGGGAGGGGGGAGCGGGGGCCCCTACGAGCAGTACTTC. Its translation is CASSLGGGSGGPYEQYF.